What follows is one TCR beta chain and its context. The sample is drawn from a study of blood T cell repertoires in COVID-19. For the study at large: Samples of COVID-19 (acute and convalescent) were obtained from the United States, Italy and Spain. Nucleic acid was either cDNA or gDNA, and it came from T cells, B-cell-depleted T cells, or PBMCs.

CDR1 SGHTA and CDR2 FQGNSA come from the germline V gene. CDR3 length: 16 amino acids. V lost 1 base, J lost 2 bases, and 12 bases lay in between. Under the authors' procedure: Nucleated cell number was recorded as an estimate derived from reference gene primer amplification. Produced via immunoSEQ multiplex PCR; TCRdb's table is partial and in-frame only. V and J calls and clone size follow that table, whereas D and trimming were derived from the DNA. The profile covers about 130,000 clones, with 75% to 90% appearing a single time and 3.2% taken by the ten largest. V usage is TRBV7-2 and J usage is TRBJ1-3; D remains unclear. Sample: peripheral blood. This TCR was sampled from an elderly woman with COVID-19, enrolled during active disease. The DNA for the CDR3 is TGTGCCAGCAGCTTAGATCGGGGATGGACTGGAAACACCATATATTTT. This sequence encodes CASSLDRGWTGNTIYF.